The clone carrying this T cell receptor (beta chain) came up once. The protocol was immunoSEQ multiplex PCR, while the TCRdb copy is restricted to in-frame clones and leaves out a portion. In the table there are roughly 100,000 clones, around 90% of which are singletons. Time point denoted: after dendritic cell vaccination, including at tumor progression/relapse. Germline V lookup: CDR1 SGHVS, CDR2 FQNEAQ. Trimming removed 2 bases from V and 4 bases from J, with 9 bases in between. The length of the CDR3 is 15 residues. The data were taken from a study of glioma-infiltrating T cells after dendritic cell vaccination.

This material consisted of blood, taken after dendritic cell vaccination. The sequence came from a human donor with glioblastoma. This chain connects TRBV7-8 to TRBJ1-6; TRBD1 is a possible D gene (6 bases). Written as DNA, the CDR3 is TGTGCCAGCAGCTTAACTGGACAGTATAATTCACCCCTCCACTTT. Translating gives CASSLTGQYNSPLHF.